What follows describes a single T cell receptor (beta chain). The specificity of this receptor is unknown. It has no much larger one-base neighbor in the sample; base qualities were not kept. V and J are truncated by 3 bases and 4 bases respectively, leaving an intervening sequence of 6 bases. The CDR3 contains 12 residues, cysteine and phenylalanine counted. The CDR3 DNA has 36 bases and is translated from base 1. In the germline V gene, CDR1 corresponds to ENHRY and CDR2 to SYGVKD. The library was produced with the immunoSEQ multiplex PCR assay. In its TCRdb copy, this immuneACCESS table keeps in-frame sequences only and misses some clones. Where compared with another copy, unresolved V genes explain less than half of these, and the others have no known cause. This sample comprises about 49,000 clones, 80% to 90% of them detected only once. The ten largest clones represent roughly 2.8% of the sample.

This specimen belongs to a study of control samples from healthy donors and cancer patients (TCRdb year 2020). Sequenced: PBMCs. The clonotype comes from a woman aged 45-65 years with lung cancer. This sequence uses TRBV10-3 and TRBJ1-2; a confident D gene designation cannot be given. The DNA is as follows: TGTGCCATCAGTGATTCTTCCTATGGCTACACCTTC. Translation gives CAISDSSYGYTF.